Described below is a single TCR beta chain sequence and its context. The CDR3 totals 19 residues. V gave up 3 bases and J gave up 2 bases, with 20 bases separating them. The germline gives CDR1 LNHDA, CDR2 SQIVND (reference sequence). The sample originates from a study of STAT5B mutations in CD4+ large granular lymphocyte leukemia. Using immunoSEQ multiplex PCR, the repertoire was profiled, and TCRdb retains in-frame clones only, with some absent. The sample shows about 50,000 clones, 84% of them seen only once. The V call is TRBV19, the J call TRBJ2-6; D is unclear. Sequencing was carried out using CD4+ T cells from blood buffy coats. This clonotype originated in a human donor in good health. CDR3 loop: CASSIPTWGLGTGANVLTF. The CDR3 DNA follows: TGTGCCAGTAGTATCCCCACTTGGGGTTTAGGCACTGGGGCCAACGTCCTGACTTTC.